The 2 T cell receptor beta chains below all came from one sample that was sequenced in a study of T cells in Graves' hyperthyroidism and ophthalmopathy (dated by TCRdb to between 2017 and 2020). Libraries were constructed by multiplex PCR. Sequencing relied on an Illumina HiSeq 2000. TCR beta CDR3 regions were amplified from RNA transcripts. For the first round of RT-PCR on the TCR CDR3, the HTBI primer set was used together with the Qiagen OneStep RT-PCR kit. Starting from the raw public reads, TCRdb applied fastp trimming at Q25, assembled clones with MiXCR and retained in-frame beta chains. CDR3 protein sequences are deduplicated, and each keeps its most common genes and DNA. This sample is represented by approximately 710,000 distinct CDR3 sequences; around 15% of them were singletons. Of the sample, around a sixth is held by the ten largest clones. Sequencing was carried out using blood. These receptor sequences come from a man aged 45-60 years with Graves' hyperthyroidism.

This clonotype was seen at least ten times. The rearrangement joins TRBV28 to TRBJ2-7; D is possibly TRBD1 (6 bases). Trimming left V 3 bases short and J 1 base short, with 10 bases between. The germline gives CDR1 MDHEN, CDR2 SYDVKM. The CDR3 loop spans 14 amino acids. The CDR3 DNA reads TGTGCCAGCAGTTTGACAGGTACATCCTACGAGCAGTACTTC. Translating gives CASSLTGTSYEQYF.

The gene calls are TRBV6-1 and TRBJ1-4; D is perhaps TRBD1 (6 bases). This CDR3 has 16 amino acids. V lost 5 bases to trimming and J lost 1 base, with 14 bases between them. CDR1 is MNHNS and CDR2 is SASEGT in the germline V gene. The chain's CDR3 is CASSMDSSVTNEKLFF. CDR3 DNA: TGTGCCAGCAGTATGGACAGTTCCGTAACTAATGAAAAACTGTTTTTT.